One and the same sample provided the 32 T cell receptor beta chains below, sequenced in a study of T-cell memory formation after mild COVID-19. TCRdb used MiXCR to reprocess the 5' RACE reads, holding one entry per CDR3 protein. This sample yields a few hundred thousand distinct CDR3 sequences, of which roughly 13% are seen a single time; roughly 21% belongs to the top ten. The sequenced sample consisted of PBMCs or a T cell subset sorted from them (not recorded which). The receptors here all came from a young man who had mild COVID-19 (a few samples of this study predate the infection). Cell type and time point are not known.

This chain joins TRBV6-6 and TRBJ1-3; tentative D call: TRBD1 (6 bases). CDR1 and CDR2 (germline): MNHNY, SVGAGI (reference sequence). Trimming took off 10 bases at V and 0 bases at J, with 13 bases between the two ends. The CDR3 totals 14 residues. The CDR3: CATYRGGSGNTIYF. The CDR3 coding sequence is TGTGCCACCTATCGAGGGGGCTCTGGAAACACCATATATTTT.

In its sample, this clonotype was seen many times. The chain has TRBV5-6 and TRBJ2-7, with D unclear. This CDR3 spans 12 amino acids. Germline lookup yields CDR1 SGHDT and CDR2 YYEEEE. V lost 0 bases and J 4 bases, leaving 5 bases between the germline ends. This chain's CDR3 is CASSLVGYEQYV. The CDR3 DNA sequence: TGTGCCAGCAGCTTGGTGGGGTACGAGCAGTACGTC.

This clonotype was recorded a few times. The J gene is TRBJ1-2, the V gene TRBV20-1; TRBD1 aligns across 7 bases. Per the germline V gene, CDR1 is DFQATT and CDR2 is SNEGSKA (reference sequence). Trimming took 6 bases from V and 5 from J; bases not matched to a gene: 12. The CDR3 covers 14 residues. In nucleotides, the CDR3 is TGCAGTGCACCGGGACAGAACAAACTTTATGGCTACACCTTC. This translates into CSAPGQNKLYGYTF.

This clonotype turned up a few times. The chain has TRBV20-1 and TRBJ1-5; no firm D call. The CDR3 loop spans 13 amino acids. Trimming left V 0 bases short and J 3 bases short, with 6 bases between. The germline gives CDR1 DFQATT, CDR2 SNEGSKA (reference sequence). CDR3 residues: CSARDDPNQPQHF. The DNA for the CDR3 is TGCAGTGCTAGAGATGACCCCAATCAGCCCCAGCATTTT.

There are a few counts of this clonotype. This rearrangement joins TRBV9 to TRBJ2-3; D not certain. In germline, CDR1 is SGDLS, CDR2 YYNGEE. The V end was cut by 0 bases, the J end by 4 bases, with 6 bases between. This CDR3 comprises 13 residues. CDR3 in amino acids: CASSVATADTQYF. DNA for the CDR3: TGTGCCAGCAGCGTAGCTACGGCAGATACGCAGTATTTT.

The chain has TRBV6-2 or TRBV6-3 and TRBJ1-5, with TRBD1 matching over 7 bases. The CDR3 is made up of 17 amino acids. The trim removed 5 bases at V and 0 bases at J, leaving 10 bases unmatched. Germline V gene data show CDR1 as MNHEY and CDR2 as SVGEGT. CDR3 DNA: TGTGCCAGCAGTCACCGGGACAGCCGCTATAGCAATCAGCCCCAGCATTTT. Protein product: CASSHRDSRYSNQPQHF.

This clonotype was seen a few times. V and J are TRBV10-2 and TRBJ2-4; no reliable D call. Germline V CDR1 and CDR2: WSHSY, SAAADI. The CDR3 has 15 residues. Trimming stripped 0 bases from V and 0 bases from J, with 6 bases between. This CDR3 reads CASSESALAKNIQYF. DNA of the CDR3: TGCGCCAGCAGTGAGTCTGCCCTAGCCAAAAACATTCAGTACTTC.

The chain links TRBV15 to TRBJ1-6; tentatively, D is TRBD1 (5 bases). V was clipped by 6 bases and J by 7 bases, with 19 bases between them. The germline gives CDR1 LNHNV, CDR2 YYDKDF (reference sequence). This CDR3 is 16 amino acids long. DNA of the CDR3: TGTGCCACCAGTCTCCGGGGCTCAGGTGCCAATTCACCCCTCCACTTT. Translation: CATSLRGSGANSPLHF.

This clonotype was detected a few times. This chain joins TRBV28 and TRBJ2-3, with 7 nucleotides matching TRBD2. CDR1 is MDHEN and CDR2 is SYDVKM in the germline V gene. The CDR3 sequence is 13 residues long. V shed 4 bases, J shed 4 bases, and the junction held 2 bases outside the gene matches. The CDR3 is CASSWEGSDTQYF. In DNA, the CDR3 is TGTGCCAGCAGTTGGGAGGGGTCAGATACGCAGTATTTT.

The rearrangement uses TRBV6-2 or TRBV6-3 and TRBJ1-5; tentative D call: TRBD1 (6 bases). V shed 6 bases and J shed 1 base, with 16 bases lying between them. This CDR3 is built from 16 residues. Germline CDR1 reads MNHEY; CDR2 reads SVGEGT. CDR3 DNA: TGTGCCAGCAGATCACTTACAGGGAGAAGCAATCAGCCCCAGCATTTT. Protein sequence: CASRSLTGRSNQPQHF.

This clonotype has only a few counts. The chain joins TRBV11-2 to TRBJ2-3; a weak D match, TRBD2 (5 bases). CDR3 length: 15 amino acids. The germline V gene encodes CDR1 SGHAT and CDR2 FQNNGV. Trimming removed 3 bases from V and 4 bases from J, with 14 bases in between. CDR3 bases: TGTGCCAGCAGCTTGTCCCTAGCTGGCGCAGATACGCAGTATTTT. It encodes CASSLSLAGADTQYF.

The chain carries TRBV7-2 and TRBJ1-1; TRBD1 matches at 7 bases. Germline V gene data show CDR1 as SGHTA and CDR2 as FQGNSA. This CDR3 region has 14 residues. Trimming removed 5 bases from V and 3 bases from J; junction bases left unmatched: 6. The CDR3 reads CASSVPGQYTEAFF. As DNA, the CDR3 is TGTGCCAGCAGCGTACCGGGACAGTACACTGAAGCTTTCTTT.

The gene calls are TRBV7-9 and TRBJ2-7, with 7 positions matching TRBD1. The CDR3 contains 14 residues. V was pared by 3 bases and J by 6 bases, with 8 bases of the junction left unmatched. Germline V lookup: CDR1 SEHNR, CDR2 FQNEAQ (reference sequence). CDR3 protein: CASSLEGGRGEQYV. The CDR3 DNA sequence: TGTGCCAGCAGCTTGGAAGGGGGCCGGGGCGAGCAGTACGTC.

This clonotype was found a few times. The CDR3 loop is CASSGQGGAYGYTF. The CDR3 coding sequence is TGTGCCAGCAGTGGACAGGGGGGAGCCTATGGCTACACCTTC. The chain uses TRBV12-3 or TRBV12-4 and TRBJ1-2; TRBD1 agrees at 10 bases. This CDR3 spans 14 amino acids. Trimming removed 5 bases from V and 4 bases from J; junction bases left unmatched: 4.

This clonotype was detected a few times. The genes are TRBV7-6 and TRBJ2-2; 8 bases are shared with TRBD1. Germline V CDR1 and CDR2: SGHVS, FNYEAQ. J was trimmed by 0 bases and V by 3 bases; bases with no gene match: 3. This CDR3 contains 16 residues. CDR3 residues: CASSFRTGTNTGELFF. In DNA, the CDR3 is TGTGCCAGCAGCTTCCGGACAGGGACGAACACCGGGGAGCTGTTTTTT.

The chain has TRBV27 and TRBJ2-7, with 9 bases aligning to TRBD1. Germline-derived CDR1 and CDR2 are MNHEY and SMNVEV (reference sequence). The CDR3 loop spans 13 amino acids. J lost 5 bases, V lost 5 bases, and 4 bases had no gene match. CDR3 amino acids: CASSQGTGNEQYV. As DNA, the CDR3 is TGTGCCAGCAGTCAGGGGACAGGGAACGAGCAGTACGTC.

Many counts were recorded for this clonotype. The rearrangement joins TRBV5-1 to TRBJ1-6; 7 bases align to TRBD1. Looked up from germline, CDR1 is SGHRS and CDR2 is YFSETQ. V gave up 7 bases and J gave up 5 bases; unmatched junction bases: 3. The CDR3 consists of 13 residues. For the CDR3, the DNA is TGCGCCAGCTGTGACAGGGATAATTCACCCCTCCACTTT. It translates to CASCDRDNSPLHF. Full variable domain (missing parts from reference TRBV5-1 and TRBJ1-6): KAGVTQTPRYLIKTRGQQVTLSCSPISGHRSVSWYQQTPGQGLQFLFEYFSETQRNKGNFPGRFSGRQFSNSRSEMNVSTLELGDSALYLCASCDRDNSPLHFGNGTRLTVT.

This clonotype was seen at least ten times. V and J are TRBV6-2 or TRBV6-3 and TRBJ1-6; TRBD1 matches 8 bases. CDR3 size: 14 residues. V was clipped by 5 bases and J by 7 bases; unmatched bases: 4. CDR1 is MNHEY, CDR2 SVGEGT, per germline. CDR3 in DNA: TGTGCCAGCAGTACCCGACAGGGGAATTCACCCCTCCACTTT. Its protein is CASSTRQGNSPLHF.

This clonotype was counted only a few times. This chain joins TRBV5-6 and TRBJ1-2; 8 nucleotides agree with TRBD1. The CDR3 sequence is 14 residues long. V shed 4 bases and J 3 bases; nucleotides not matched to a gene: 5. The germline V gene encodes CDR1 SGHDT and CDR2 YYEEEE. In DNA form, the CDR3 reads TGTGCCAGCAGCGCAAAGACAGGGGACTATGGCTACACCTTC. This sequence encodes CASSAKTGDYGYTF.

V is TRBV7-8 and J is TRBJ2-7; D call uncertain. CDR1 and CDR2 from the germline V gene are SGHVS and FQNEAQ. The CDR3 totals 13 residues. V was cut by 6 bases and J by 1 base, with 10 bases left in between. The CDR3 bases are TGTGCCAGCAGTTCCATGGGATCCTACGAGCAGTACGTC. Encoded protein: CASSSMGSYEQYV.

This rearrangement joins TRBV2 to TRBJ1-2; D call uncertain. Trimming took off 6 bases at V and 7 bases at J, with 15 bases between the two ends. The CDR3 is 13 amino acids. Germline assignment: CDR1 SNHLY and CDR2 FYNNEI. DNA for the CDR3: TGTGCCAGCAGCGTTGGACTCGGCGGTGGCTACACCTTC. Translated: CASSVGLGGGYTF.

The rearrangement joins TRBV6-2 or TRBV6-3 to TRBJ2-3; D perhaps matches TRBD2 (7 bases). Germline V CDR1 and CDR2: MNHEY, SVGEGT. The CDR3 loop spans 15 amino acids. V lost 6 bases, J lost 3 bases, and 16 bases lay in between. The CDR3 nucleotides are TGTGCCAGCAGCCTGGGGGGGGCCGGGACAGATACGCAGTATTTT. This sequence encodes CASSLGGAGTDTQYF.

This sequence joins TRBV7-2 and TRBJ2-4, with D uncertain. The CDR3 sequence is 13 residues long. Trimming pared 4 bases from V and 7 bases from J, leaving 11 bases between. Germline V lookup: CDR1 SGHTA, CDR2 FQGNSA. In nucleotides, the CDR3 is TGTGCCAGCAGCTCAAGGGTCGCGAACATTCAGTACTTC. It codes for CASSSRVANIQYF.

The chain is built from TRBV6-1 and TRBJ2-7; TRBD1 matches at 7 bases. CDR1 is MNHNS, CDR2 SASEGT, per germline. The CDR3 loop spans 12 amino acids. With V trimmed by 8 bases and J by 1 base, 2 bases remained unmatched. CDR3 amino acids: CASATGSYEQYF. In DNA form, the CDR3 reads TGTGCCAGCGCGACAGGGTCCTACGAGCAGTACTTC.

This clonotype was counted only a few times. The CDR3 is CSGQRQGAAEAFF. DNA of the CDR3: TGCAGCGGACAACGACAGGGGGCGGCTGAAGCTTTCTTT. The rearrangement links TRBV29-1 to TRBJ1-1; the match to TRBD1 covers 10 bases. With 7 bases clipped from V and 6 bases from J, the junction kept 8 bases outside the gene matches. Per the germline V gene, CDR1 is SQVTM and CDR2 is ANQGSEA. This CDR3 contains 13 residues.

The genes are TRBV29-1 and TRBJ2-3; no clear D. Germline V gene sequence: CDR1 SQVTM, CDR2 ANQGSEA. V was trimmed by 3 bases and J by 5 bases, leaving 15 bases between them. The CDR3 covers 14 residues. As DNA, the CDR3 is TGCAGCGTTGAGGTTGTCCCGGTGCAAGATACGCAGTATTTT. Its translation is CSVEVVPVQDTQYF.

This clonotype was detected a few times. The rearrangement uses TRBV18 and TRBJ2-7; 8 nucleotides match TRBD1. The CDR3 spans 14 residues. Looked up from germline, CDR1 is KGHSH and CDR2 is LQKENI. J gave up 5 bases and V 2 bases, and 5 bases lay outside the gene matches. The CDR3 DNA reads as TGTGCCAGCTCACCAAGGACAGGGACCCACGAGCAGTACGTC. Protein sequence: CASSPRTGTHEQYV.

The chain uses TRBV6-6 and TRBJ2-1, with D tentatively TRBD1 or TRBD2 (5 bases each). CDR1 and CDR2 from the germline V gene are MNHNY and SVGAGI (reference sequence). The CDR3 sequence is 16 residues long. V gave up 6 bases and J gave up 6 bases, with 21 bases separating them. The CDR3 region is CASSPFPRDDSNEQFF. The CDR3 DNA reads TGTGCCAGCAGCCCATTTCCGAGGGACGACAGCAATGAGCAGTTCTTC.

The V and J genes are TRBV12-3 or TRBV12-4 and TRBJ2-3; no clear D gene. V was trimmed by 3 bases and J by 4 bases, leaving 8 bases between them. The CDR3 sequence is 13 residues long. The CDR3 loop is CASSFAPSDTQYF. The CDR3 nucleotides read TGTGCCAGCAGTTTTGCCCCGTCAGATACGCAGTATTTT.

The rearrangement links TRBV28 to TRBJ2-5, with 10 bases identical to TRBD2. The germline CDR1 and CDR2 sequences are MDHEN and SYDVKM. This CDR3 has 15 residues. Trimming removed 7 bases from V and 2 bases from J; junction bases left unmatched: 7. In DNA, the CDR3 is TGTGCCAGCATTAGTAGCGGGGGGTCGCAAGAGACCCAGTACTTC. Protein product: CASISSGGSQETQYF.

The rearrangement links TRBV6-5 to TRBJ2-6; tentative D call: TRBD2 (5 bases). V lost 4 bases, J lost 0 bases, and 7 bases lay in between. The CDR3 loop spans 15 amino acids. Germline assignment: CDR1 MNHEY and CDR2 SVGAGI. The chain's CDR3 is CASSWTDSGANVLTF. The CDR3 nucleotides read TGTGCCAGCAGTTGGACTGACTCTGGGGCCAACGTCCTGACTTTC.

This clonotype appeared many times. J is TRBJ2-1 and V is TRBV4-3; D uncertain. Per the germline V gene, CDR1 is LGHNA and CDR2 is YSLEER. Trimming stripped 2 bases from V and 5 bases from J, with 13 bases between. CDR3 size: 15 residues. The CDR3 reads CASSQSTDPDNEQFF. CDR3 sequence (DNA): TGCGCCAGCAGCCAATCCACCGACCCCGACAATGAGCAGTTCTTC.